This TCR beta chain came from a study of shared clonotypes between healthy human individuals. Findings of the study overall: In this cohort, only blood was sampled, and tissue repertoires likely differ.

Naive-designated CD8 cells lacked CD45RO, were positively enriched for CCR7, and omitted terminally differentiated effector memory CD45RA+ cells. V was clipped by 1 base and J by 4 bases, with 19 bases between them. Germline CDR1 SGHNT, CDR2 YENEEA. The length of the CDR3 is 18 residues. Authors' data handling: ImmunoSEQ supplied junction-only sequences lacking quality scores, so filtering was different. This table comes from immunoSEQ multiplex PCR, and its TCRdb copy is limited to in-frame clones, with some not included. The V and J calls and clone size are taken from that table; D and trimming were inferred from the DNA. The sample lists over 2,000,000 clones, 85% to 95% occurring once. For this clone: Its antigen remains unidentified.

This rearrangement joins TRBV11-3 to TRBJ2-2; D may be TRBD2 (5 bases). Material: naive CD8+ T cells from PBMCs. This receptor was taken from a man aged 18 to 29 in good health. Some clones in this sample may be carry-over from other donors' samples. The DNA for the CDR3 is TGTGCCAGCAGCTTAGGATCCTTGGGGAGATCGGGCACCGGGGAGCTGTTTTTT. Translating it yields CASSLGSLGRSGTGELFF.